These 21 T cell receptor beta chains share one sample of origin, sequenced in a study of blood T cell repertoires in COVID-19. Clones were sequenced by immunoSEQ multiplex PCR, and TCRdb holds only the in-frame ones, with some missing. The sample has 150,000 to 200,000 clones, around nine tenths seen once; the top ten hold about 9.3%. Specimen: peripheral blood. All receptors derive from a woman aged 70-85 years with COVID-19, enrolled during active disease.

The chain recombines TRBV28 with TRBJ2-5, with a tentative D call TRBD1 (6 bases). The CDR3 runs 14 residues. Trimming took 6 bases from V and 4 from J, leaving 15 bases between them. Germline loops: CDR1 MDHEN, CDR2 SYDVKM. The CDR3 coding sequence is TGTGCCAGCAGCCTCTGGGGGCTCGGAGAGACCCAGTACTTC. Translated: CASSLWGLGETQYF.

This chain uses TRBV11-2 with TRBJ2-2; D gene unclear. Germline V CDR1 and CDR2: SGHAT, FQNNGV. V shed 3 bases and J shed 3 bases, with 11 bases lying between them. The CDR3 is made up of 15 amino acids. This chain's CDR3 is CASSFNRPDTGELFF. In nucleotides, the CDR3 is TGTGCCAGCAGCTTTAACAGACCAGACACCGGGGAGCTGTTTTTT.

This CDR3 is CASSQDRRWNTEAFF. DNA of the CDR3: TGTGCCAGCAGCCAAGATCGCCGGTGGAACACTGAAGCTTTCTTT. The chain joins TRBV3-1 (or the pseudogene TRBV3-2) to TRBJ1-1; D remains unclear. The germline CDR1 and CDR2 sequences are LGHDT and YNNKEL (reference sequence). Trimming took off 0 bases at V and 1 base at J, with 9 bases between the two ends. The CDR3 is made up of 15 amino acids.

This clone was recorded only once. The chain carries TRBV7-6 and TRBJ1-1; TRBD1 is a possible D gene (5 bases). Germline V lookup: CDR1 SGHVS, CDR2 FNYEAQ. V was cut by 5 bases and J by 2 bases, with 9 bases left in between. This CDR3 has 13 amino acids. Here the CDR3 DNA reads TGTGCCAGCAGCAAACAGGAAAACACTGAAGCTTTCTTT. Translating it yields CASSKQENTEAFF.

The rearrangement links TRBV19 to TRBJ1-2; D might be TRBD1 (5 bases). The length of the CDR3 is 14 residues. The V gene lost 3 bases and the J gene lost 0 bases, with 8 bases spanning the gap. The germline V gene has CDR1 LNHDA and CDR2 SQIVND (reference sequence). CDR3 bases: TGTGCCAGTAGTATTAACAGGTCTAACTATGGCTACACCTTC. It specifies CASSINRSNYGYTF. The variable domain in full, completed from reference TRBV19 and TRBJ1-2, reads DGGITQSPKYLFRKEGQNVTLSCEQNLNHDAMYWYRQDPGQGLRLIYYSQIVNDFQKGDIAEGYSVSREKKESFPLTVTSAQKNPTAFYLCASSINRSNYGYTFGSGTRLTVV.

Remarks on this clone: The same CDR3 can be traced to other DNA sequences in this sample. The chain employs TRBV5-1 and TRBJ1-5; no clear D gene. The germline CDR1 and CDR2 sequences are SGHRS and YFSETQ. V gave up 0 bases and J gave up 0 bases, with 7 bases separating them. The CDR3 covers 15 residues. The CDR3 here is CASSLEGDSNQPQHF. The CDR3 DNA reads as TGCGCCAGCAGCTTGGAAGGAGATAGCAATCAGCCCCAGCATTTT.

The count of this clone is one. The V and J genes are TRBV5-4 and TRBJ2-1, with 7 bases matching TRBD2. The J segment lost 0 bases and the V segment lost 4 bases, leaving 10 bases of the junction unmatched. This CDR3 is built from 17 residues. The germline V gene encodes CDR1 SGHNT and CDR2 YYREEE (reference sequence). Written as DNA, the CDR3 is TGTGCCAGCAGCCCGGGCGGGGGTATTGGCTCCTACAATGAGCAGTTCTTC. Protein product: CASSPGGGIGSYNEQFF. Supplemented by reference TRBV5-4 and TRBJ2-1, the full variable domain reads ETGVTQSPTHLIKTRGQQVTLRCSSQSGHNTVSWYQQALGQGPQFIFQYYREEENGRGNFPPRFSGLQFPNYSSELNVNALELDDSALYLCASSPGGGIGSYNEQFFGPGTRLTVL.

The rearrangement joins TRBV6-5 to TRBJ2-1; TRBD2 matches at 9 bases. The CDR3 extends over 15 amino acids. Trimming at V came to 4 bases and at J to 7 bases, leaving 8 bases not matched to a gene. From germline, CDR1 is MNHEY and CDR2 SVGAGI. The CDR3 DNA is TGTGCCAGCAGTTCGCGGGGGGGCCCGTGGAATGAGCAGTTCTTC. It specifies CASSSRGGPWNEQFF.

The chain recombines TRBV30 with TRBJ1-5, with TRBD1 matching over 7 bases. Germline CDR1 and CDR2: GTSNPN and SVGIG (reference sequence). V lost 0 bases to trimming and J lost 7 bases; unmatched junction nucleotides: 9. CDR3 length equals 15 residues. The CDR3 reads CAWSVRGAGVQPQHF. Written as DNA, the CDR3 is TGTGCCTGGAGTGTCAGGGGGGCAGGGGTGCAGCCCCAGCATTTT.

The chain recombines TRBV6-5 with TRBJ2-7; 13 nucleotides line up with TRBD2. The germline CDR1 and CDR2 sequences are MNHEY and SVGAGI. The CDR3 extends over 15 amino acids. The ends lost 8 bases at V and 3 bases at J; junction bases unmatched: 7. In DNA form, the CDR3 reads TGTGCCAGCTCTTGGACTAGCGGGGGAGGCTACGAGCAGTACTTC. It translates to CASSWTSGGGYEQYF.

This chain joins TRBV27 and TRBJ2-7, with 9 bases matching TRBD2. The germline V gene encodes CDR1 MNHEY and CDR2 SMNVEV (reference sequence). CDR3 length: 16 residues. Germline trimming cut 8 bases from V and 0 bases from J; bases unmatched to any gene: 11. The CDR3 is CASPSGAMDSSYEQYF. CDR3 DNA: TGTGCCAGCCCTAGCGGGGCTATGGACAGCTCCTACGAGCAGTACTTC.

In its sample, this clone was seen a few times. This sequence joins TRBV19 and TRBJ1-3; tentative D call: TRBD1 (5 bases). Trimming stripped 7 bases from V and 0 bases from J, with 10 bases between. Germline V gene data show CDR1 as LNHDA and CDR2 as SQIVND (reference sequence). This CDR3 region has 14 residues. The CDR3 nucleotides are TGTGCCAGTACCATAGGGGTCTCTGGAAACACCATATATTTT. Residues: CASTIGVSGNTIYF.

The V call is TRBV15, the J call TRBJ2-7; TRBD2 matches 12 bases. In germline, CDR1 is LNHNV, CDR2 YYDKDF (reference sequence). There are 15 residues in the CDR3. The ends lost 0 bases at V and 4 bases at J; junction bases unmatched: 1. The CDR3 region has the DNA TGTGCCACCAGCAGAGATACTAGCGGGGGGTACGAGCAGTACTTC. Translation gives CATSRDTSGGYEQYF.

This clone was observed once. The rearrangement uses TRBV5-1 and TRBJ1-4, with 10 bases aligning to TRBD1. With V trimmed by 3 bases and J by 7 bases, 3 bases remained unmatched. This CDR3 contains 14 residues. Germline-derived CDR1 and CDR2 are SGHRS and YFSETQ. The CDR3 DNA is TGCGCCAGCAGCTGGACAGGGGGGACTGAAAAACTGTTTTTT. Residues: CASSWTGGTEKLFF.

V usage is TRBV19 and J usage is TRBJ2-3; TRBD2 is a possible D gene (5 bases). Germline V gene lookup returns CDR1 LNHDA and CDR2 SQIVND (reference sequence). The CDR3 covers 13 residues. V lost 10 bases and J 2 bases, leaving 13 bases between the germline ends. The CDR3 is CATGLILTDTQYF. The CDR3 DNA sequence: TGTGCCACCGGACTCATCCTCACAGATACGCAGTATTTT.

This clone appeared once. Within the sample, other DNA sequences also encode this same CDR3. The chain carries TRBV28 and TRBJ2-5; TRBD2 agrees at 14 bases. Trimming at V came to 2 bases and at J to 5 bases, leaving 1 base not matched to a gene. The V gene's germline CDR1 is MDHEN and CDR2 SYDVKM. The CDR3 has 15 residues. The CDR3 nucleotides are TGTGCCAGCAGTTTAAGACTAGCGGGGGGGGAGACCCAGTACTTC. The encoded protein is CASSLRLAGGETQYF.

The J gene is TRBJ1-6, the V gene TRBV30, with 9 positions matching TRBD1. The germline CDR1 and CDR2 sequences are GTSNPN and SVGIG (reference sequence). The V segment lost 3 bases and the J segment 7 bases; nucleotides outside the gene matches: 1. This CDR3 is 13 amino acids long. CDR3 in amino acids: CAWRQGANSPLHF. DNA of the CDR3: TGTGCCTGGAGACAGGGGGCCAATTCACCCCTCCACTTT.

The chain links TRBV9 to TRBJ2-7, with 7 bases matching TRBD1. This CDR3 has 14 amino acids. Germline V gives CDR1 SGDLS, CDR2 YYNGEE. V lost 4 bases and J lost 2; bases outside the gene matches: 6. DNA of the CDR3: TGTGCCAGCAGCCCCGGGACAGCCGCCTACGAGCAGTACTTC. Protein product: CASSPGTAAYEQYF.

The genes are TRBV3-1 (or the pseudogene TRBV3-2) and TRBJ2-5, with 10 bases matching TRBD2. The V segment lost 6 bases and the J segment 2 bases; nucleotides outside the gene matches: 3. Per germline, CDR1 LGHDT and CDR2 YNNKEL (reference sequence). This CDR3 contains 14 residues. Written as DNA, the CDR3 is TGTGCCAGCAGTGGTAGCGGGGGGCAAGAGACCCAGTACTTC. As protein: CASSGSGGQETQYF.

The V gene is TRBV30, the J gene TRBJ1-2; D unclear. Trimming pared 7 bases from V and 8 bases from J, leaving 17 bases between. There are 12 residues in the CDR3. CDR1 is GTSNPN and CDR2 is SVGIG in the germline V gene (reference sequence). CDR3 sequence (DNA): TGTGCCTCCCCTGGTGGGAGCAGGGGCTACACCTTC. It specifies CASPGGSRGYTF.

The V call is TRBV6-5, the J call TRBJ2-1, with a weak D call TRBD2 (6 bases). Germline values: CDR1 MNHEY, CDR2 SVGAGI. This CDR3 comprises 16 residues. The V end was cut by 0 bases, the J end by 3 bases, with 12 bases between. The CDR3: CASSYSSRGDYNEQFF. The DNA of the CDR3 is TGTGCCAGCAGTTACTCGTCCCGCGGGGACTACAATGAGCAGTTCTTC.